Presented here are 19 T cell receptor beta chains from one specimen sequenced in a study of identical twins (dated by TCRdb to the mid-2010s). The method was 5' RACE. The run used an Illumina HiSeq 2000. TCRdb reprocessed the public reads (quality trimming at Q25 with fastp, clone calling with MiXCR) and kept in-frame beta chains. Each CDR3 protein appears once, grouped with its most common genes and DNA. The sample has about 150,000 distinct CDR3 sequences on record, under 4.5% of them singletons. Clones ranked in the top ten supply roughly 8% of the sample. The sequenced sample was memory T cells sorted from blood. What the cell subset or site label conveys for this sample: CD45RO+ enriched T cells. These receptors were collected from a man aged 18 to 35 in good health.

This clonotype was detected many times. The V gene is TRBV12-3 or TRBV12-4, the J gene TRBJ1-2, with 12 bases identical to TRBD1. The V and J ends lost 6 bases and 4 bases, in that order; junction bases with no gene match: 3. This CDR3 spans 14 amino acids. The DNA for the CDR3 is TGTGCCAGCAGAGAGGGACAGGGGGCCTATGGCTACACCTTC. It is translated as CASREGQGAYGYTF.

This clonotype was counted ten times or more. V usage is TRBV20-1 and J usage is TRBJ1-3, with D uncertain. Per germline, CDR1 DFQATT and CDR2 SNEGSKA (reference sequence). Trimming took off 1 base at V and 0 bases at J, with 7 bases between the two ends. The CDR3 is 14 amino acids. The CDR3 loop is CSARGGASGNTIYF. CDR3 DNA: TGCAGTGCTAGAGGCGGCGCCTCTGGAAACACCATATATTTT.

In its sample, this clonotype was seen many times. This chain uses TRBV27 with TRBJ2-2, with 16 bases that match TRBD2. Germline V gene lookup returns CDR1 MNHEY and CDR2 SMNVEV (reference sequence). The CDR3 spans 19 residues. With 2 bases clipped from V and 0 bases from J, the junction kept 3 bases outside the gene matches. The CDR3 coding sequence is TGTGCCAGCAGTTTACGGGGACTAGCGGGAGGGCCGAACACCGGGGAGCTGTTTTTT. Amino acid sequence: CASSLRGLAGGPNTGELFF.

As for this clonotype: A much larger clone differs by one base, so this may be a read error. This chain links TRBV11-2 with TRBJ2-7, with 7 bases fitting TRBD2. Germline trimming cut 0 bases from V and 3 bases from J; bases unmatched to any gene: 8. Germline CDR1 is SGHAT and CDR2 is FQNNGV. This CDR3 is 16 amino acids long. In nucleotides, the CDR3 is TGTGCCAGCAGCTTAGATCTAGCGGTCAATAGCTACGAGCAGTACTTC. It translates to CASSLDLAVNSYEQYF.

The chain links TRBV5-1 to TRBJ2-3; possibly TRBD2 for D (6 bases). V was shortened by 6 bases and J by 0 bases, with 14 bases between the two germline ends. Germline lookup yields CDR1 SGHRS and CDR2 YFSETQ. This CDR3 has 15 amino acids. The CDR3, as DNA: TGCGCCAGCAAGGTGGGGGGAGTGAGCACAGATACGCAGTATTTT. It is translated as CASKVGGVSTDTQYF.

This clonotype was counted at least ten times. Here the CDR3 DNA reads TGTGCCAGCAGCCACCGGAGAACTAGCGGGAGGTACACCGGGGAGCTGTTTTTT. It specifies CASSHRRTSGRYTGELFF. The chain combines TRBV3-1 with TRBJ2-2; 12 bases match TRBD2. The germline gives CDR1 LGHDT, CDR2 YNNKEL (reference sequence). J was trimmed by 3 bases and V by 3 bases; bases with no gene match: 8. The CDR3 spans 18 residues.

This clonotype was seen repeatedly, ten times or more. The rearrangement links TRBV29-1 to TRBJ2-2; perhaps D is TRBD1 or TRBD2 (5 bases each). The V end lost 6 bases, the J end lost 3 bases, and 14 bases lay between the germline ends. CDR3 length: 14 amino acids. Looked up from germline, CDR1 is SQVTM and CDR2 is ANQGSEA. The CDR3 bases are TGCAGCGTGAGGGCCGACAGATACACCGGGGAGCTGTTTTTT. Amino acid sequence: CSVRADRYTGELFF.

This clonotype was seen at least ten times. The CDR3: CSASALASGRINQETQYF. The CDR3 bases are TGCAGTGCTAGTGCTTTGGCTAGCGGGAGAATAAACCAAGAGACCCAGTACTTC. V gene TRBV20-1 combines with J gene TRBJ2-5; 10 nucleotides line up with TRBD2. V trimming: 3 bases; J trimming: 0 bases; junction bases outside the gene matches: 13. The CDR3 is 18 amino acids. From germline, CDR1 is DFQATT and CDR2 SNEGSKA (reference sequence).

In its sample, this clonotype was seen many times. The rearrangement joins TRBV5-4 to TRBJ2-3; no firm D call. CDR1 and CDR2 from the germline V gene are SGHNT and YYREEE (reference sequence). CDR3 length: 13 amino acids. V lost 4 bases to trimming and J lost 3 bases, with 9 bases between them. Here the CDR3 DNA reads TGTGCCAGCAGCCCCCCATATACAGATACGCAGTATTTT. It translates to CASSPPYTDTQYF. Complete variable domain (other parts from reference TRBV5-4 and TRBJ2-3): ETGVTQSPTHLIKTRGQQVTLRCSSQSGHNTVSWYQQALGQGPQFIFQYYREEENGRGNFPPRFSGLQFPNYSSELNVNALELDDSALYLCASSPPYTDTQYFGPGTRLTVL.

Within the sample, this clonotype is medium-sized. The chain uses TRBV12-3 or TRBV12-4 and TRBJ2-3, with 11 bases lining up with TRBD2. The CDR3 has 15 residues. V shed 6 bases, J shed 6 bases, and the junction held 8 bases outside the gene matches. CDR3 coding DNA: TGTGCCAGCAGCCAGATACTAGCGGGAGTGGATACGCAGTATTTT. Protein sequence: CASSQILAGVDTQYF.

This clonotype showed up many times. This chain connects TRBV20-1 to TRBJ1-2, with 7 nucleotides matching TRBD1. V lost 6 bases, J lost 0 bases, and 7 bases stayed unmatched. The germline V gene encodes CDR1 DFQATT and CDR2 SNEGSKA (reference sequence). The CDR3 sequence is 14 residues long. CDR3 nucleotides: TGCAGTGCCGGCCACAGGGGCTCTAACTATGGCTACACCTTC. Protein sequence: CSAGHRGSNYGYTF.

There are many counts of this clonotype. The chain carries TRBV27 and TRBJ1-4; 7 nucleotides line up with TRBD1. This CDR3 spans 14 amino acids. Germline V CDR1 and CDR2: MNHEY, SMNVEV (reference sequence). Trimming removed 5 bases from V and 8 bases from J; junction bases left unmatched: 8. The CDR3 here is CASSINRGGEKLFF. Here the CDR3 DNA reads TGTGCCAGCAGTATTAACAGGGGCGGGGAAAAACTGTTTTTT.

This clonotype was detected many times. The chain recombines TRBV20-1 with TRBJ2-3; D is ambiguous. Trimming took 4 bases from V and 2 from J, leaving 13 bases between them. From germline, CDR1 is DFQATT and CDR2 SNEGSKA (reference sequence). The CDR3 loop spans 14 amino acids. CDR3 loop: CSATGPQNTDTQYF. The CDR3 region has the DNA TGCAGTGCTACCGGACCACAAAACACAGATACGCAGTATTTT.

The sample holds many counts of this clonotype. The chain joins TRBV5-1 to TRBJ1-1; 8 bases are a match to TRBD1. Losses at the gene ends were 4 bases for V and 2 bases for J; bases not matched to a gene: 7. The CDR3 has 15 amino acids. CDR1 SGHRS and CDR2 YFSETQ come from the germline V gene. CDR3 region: CASSLTGTGNTEAFF. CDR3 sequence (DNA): TGCGCCAGCAGCCTGACCGGGACAGGCAACACTGAAGCTTTCTTT.

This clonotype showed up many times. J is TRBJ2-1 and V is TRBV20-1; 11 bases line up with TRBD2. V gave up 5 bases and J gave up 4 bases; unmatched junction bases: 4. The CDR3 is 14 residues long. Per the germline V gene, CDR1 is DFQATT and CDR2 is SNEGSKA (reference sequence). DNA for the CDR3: TGCAGTGCTTTTACTAGCGGGGGATACAATGAGCAGTTCTTC. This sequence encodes CSAFTSGGYNEQFF.

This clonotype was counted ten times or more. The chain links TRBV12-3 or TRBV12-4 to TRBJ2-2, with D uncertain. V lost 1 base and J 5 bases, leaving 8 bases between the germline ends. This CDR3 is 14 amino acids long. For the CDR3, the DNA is TGTGCCAGCAGTTTAGGCGCAGCAACCGGGGAGCTGTTTTTT. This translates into CASSLGAATGELFF.

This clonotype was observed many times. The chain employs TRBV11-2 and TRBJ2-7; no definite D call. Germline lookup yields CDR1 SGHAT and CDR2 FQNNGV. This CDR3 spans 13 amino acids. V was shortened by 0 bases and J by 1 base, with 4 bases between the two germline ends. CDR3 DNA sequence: TGTGCCAGCAGCTTAGAGCGTTCCTACGAGCAGTACGTC. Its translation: CASSLERSYEQYV.

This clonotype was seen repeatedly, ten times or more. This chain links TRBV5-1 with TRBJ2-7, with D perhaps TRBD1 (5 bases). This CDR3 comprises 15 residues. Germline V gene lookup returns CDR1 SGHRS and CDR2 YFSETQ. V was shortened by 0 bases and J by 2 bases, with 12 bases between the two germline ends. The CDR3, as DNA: TGCGCCAGCAGCTTGGGTTCAGGGAAGGCCTACGAGCAGTACTTC. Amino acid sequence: CASSLGSGKAYEQYF.

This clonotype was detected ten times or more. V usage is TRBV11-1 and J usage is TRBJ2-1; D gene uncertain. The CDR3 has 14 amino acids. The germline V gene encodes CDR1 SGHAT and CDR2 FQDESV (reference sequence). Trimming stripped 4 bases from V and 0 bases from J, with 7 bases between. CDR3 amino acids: CASSSKFSYNEQFF. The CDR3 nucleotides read TGTGCCAGCAGCTCGAAATTCTCCTACAATGAGCAGTTCTTC.